Described below is a single T cell receptor (beta chain) sequence and its context. This CDR3 has 15 amino acids. The germline V gene has CDR1 MDHEN and CDR2 SYDVKM. Unmatched junction bases numbered 11, after V lost 5 bases and J lost 5 bases. The entry originates in a study of blood T cell repertoires in COVID-19. Overall study: Acute-phase and convalescent COVID-19 samples originated in the United States, Italy and Spain. T cells, B-cell-depleted T cells, or PBMCs supplied cDNA or gDNA.

Original processing notes: Reference gene primer amplification in the assay estimated nucleated cell counts. Clones were sequenced by immunoSEQ multiplex PCR, and TCRdb holds only the in-frame ones, with some missing. The D gene and trimming were derived from the DNA, and the V and J assignments and clone size from that table. Here the sample spans some 380,000 clones, more than 65% being singletons. This chain joins TRBV28 and TRBJ1-2; 7 positions agree with TRBD1. The sequencing input was peripheral blood. This clonotype originated in a human donor with acute or convalescent COVID-19. The donor label of this sample is uncertain. Written as DNA, the CDR3 is TGTGCCAGCAGTACCCAGGAGGGGGCGAGGTATGGCTACACCTTC. Its protein product is CASSTQEGARYGYTF.